Listed here are 31 T cell receptor beta chains from one sample, sequenced in a study of blood T cells in healthy people across ages. The use of a sample-barcoded 5' primer and a J-beta primer mix characterized a second PCR of about 6 to 11 cycles. In TCRdb, the 5' RACE reads were re-called with MiXCR into one record per CDR3 protein. This table holds about 690,000 distinct CDR3 sequences, 40% to 50% found once. Sequencing was performed on blood. These receptors all come from a man older than 75 in good health.

The rearrangement uses TRBV2 and TRBJ2-7, with 9 bases identical to TRBD1. CDR1 SNHLY and CDR2 FYNNEI come from the germline V gene. The V and J ends lost 6 bases and 0 bases, in that order; junction bases with no gene match: 6. This CDR3 comprises 15 residues. CDR3 in amino acids: CASRLQGASSYEQYF. CDR3 in DNA: TGTGCCAGCAGGCTACAGGGGGCCAGCTCCTACGAGCAGTACTTC.

A single count supports this clonotype. The rearrangement links TRBV27 to TRBJ2-1; D is undetermined. The CDR3 sequence is 13 residues long. V lost 2 bases and J lost 3, with 5 bases in between. CDR1 is MNHEY and CDR2 is SMNVEV in the germline V gene (reference sequence). CDR3 sequence: CASSLISYNEQFF. The CDR3, as DNA: TGTGCCAGCAGTTTAATCAGCTACAATGAGCAGTTCTTC.

This clonotype was counted ten times or more. The chain joins TRBV11-1 to TRBJ1-5; D call uncertain. V was shortened by 5 bases and J by 9 bases, with 17 bases between the two germline ends. This CDR3 contains 14 residues. CDR1 is SGHAT and CDR2 is FQDESV in the germline V gene (reference sequence). The CDR3 reads CASSNRGNQGPQHF. As DNA, the CDR3 is TGTGCCAGCAGCAACCGGGGTAATCAAGGGCCCCAGCATTTT.

This clonotype was detected many times. The V and J genes are TRBV14 and TRBJ1-4; 7 bases are a match to TRBD1. Germline trimming cut 4 bases from V and 13 bases from J; bases unmatched to any gene: 15. The CDR3 is 15 amino acids. Germline CDR1 is SGHDN and CDR2 is FVKESK. Here the CDR3 DNA reads TGTGCCAGCAGCCCCCAACCCGGGACAGCAAGCGGACTGTTTTTT. This sequence encodes CASSPQPGTASGLFF.

The CDR3 protein is CASSSPLRGQGVTYEQYF. CDR3 nucleotide sequence: TGTGCCAGCAGCTCCCCCCTGCGGGGACAGGGGGTTACCTACGAGCAGTACTTC. The chain joins TRBV7-2 to TRBJ2-7; 11 nucleotides agree with TRBD1. CDR1 SGHTA and CDR2 FQGNSA come from the germline V gene. CDR3 length: 18 residues. Trimming took 4 bases from V and 2 from J; bases not matched to a gene: 13.

This clonotype has ten or more counts. The CDR3 bases are TGTGCCAGCACCATCGGGGGAATTCCCTACGAGCAGTACTTC. This codes for CASTIGGIPYEQYF. V is TRBV28 and J is TRBJ2-7, with D perhaps TRBD2 (6 bases). Germline CDR1 is MDHEN and CDR2 is SYDVKM. The CDR3 covers 14 residues. V shed 7 bases and J shed 2 bases, with 15 bases lying between them.

This clonotype has ten or more counts. The rearrangement joins TRBV27 to TRBJ2-7; 10 positions agree with TRBD1. CDR1 is MNHEY, CDR2 SMNVEV, per germline (reference sequence). The J segment lost 3 bases and the V segment lost 3 bases, leaving 5 bases of the junction unmatched. The CDR3 has 15 amino acids. This CDR3 reads CASSFTGTGDYEQYF. As DNA, the CDR3 is TGTGCCAGCAGTTTTACCGGGACAGGGGACTACGAGCAGTACTTC.

This clonotype was picked up a small number of times. The chain recombines TRBV20-1 with TRBJ2-3; TRBD2 agrees at 11 bases. The CDR3 has 16 amino acids. CDR1 DFQATT and CDR2 SNEGSKA come from the germline V gene (reference sequence). Trimming at V came to 1 base and at J to 2 bases, leaving 5 bases not matched to a gene. The chain's CDR3 is CSARGLAGGDTDTQYF. CDR3 coding DNA: TGCAGTGCTAGAGGGCTAGCGGGAGGAGACACAGATACGCAGTATTTT.

Remarks on this clonotype: One end of the junction varies from germline; a read error may be responsible. The rearrangement uses TRBV5-1 and TRBJ1-2; unclear D gene. The germline V gene has CDR1 SGHRS and CDR2 YFSETQ. This CDR3 region has 12 residues. The CDR3 DNA follows: TGCGTCAGCAGCTTAGACTACTATGGCTACACCTTC. Translation gives CVSSLDYYGYTF.

This chain joins TRBV6-6 and TRBJ1-4; D remains ambiguous. This CDR3 region has 15 residues. With 5 bases removed from V and 0 bases from J, the gap between germline ends came to 10 bases. Germline loops: CDR1 MNHNY, CDR2 SVGAGI (reference sequence). CDR3 in DNA: TGTGCCAGCAGTCACCGGGCCGCAACTAATGAAAAACTGTTTTTT. Residues: CASSHRAATNEKLFF.

On this clonotype itself: A single base separates this from a much larger clone, so it may be a read error. The chain recombines TRBV20-1 with TRBJ2-7; 8 positions agree with TRBD2. The CDR3 has 16 residues. Germline V gene sequence: CDR1 DFQATT, CDR2 SNEGSKA (reference sequence). The V and J ends lost 3 bases and 7 bases, in that order; junction bases with no gene match: 17. CDR3 amino acids: CSASSPRASGLNEQYF. CDR3 nucleotides: TGCAGTGCTAGTAGCCCCAGGGCTAGCGGGTTGAATGAGCAGTACTTC.

The V gene is TRBV6-1, the J gene TRBJ1-5, with a weak D call TRBD1 (5 bases). CDR1 and CDR2 (germline): MNHNS, SASEGT. The CDR3 extends over 14 amino acids. Trimming removed 4 bases at V and 7 bases at J, with 14 bases between. CDR3 DNA sequence: TGTGCCAGCAGTGGGACCGGACGGGGGCAGCCCCAGCATTTT. Translated: CASSGTGRGQPQHF.

This sequence joins TRBV9 and TRBJ2-1, with 9 nucleotides matching TRBD2. The better agreement between TRBJ2-7 and the DNA end casts doubt on the J call. CDR1 and CDR2 from the germline V gene are SGDLS and YYNGEE. The CDR3 covers 16 residues. The CDR3 DNA reads TGTGCCAGCAGCGTACGAGGGACTAGCCAGAACAATGAGCAGTACTTC. Residues: CASSVRGTSQNNEQYF.

The chain combines TRBV7-2 with TRBJ2-1; D is ambiguous. Gene TRBJ2-7 matches the end of the DNA better, so the J call may be wrong. Germline V CDR1 and CDR2: SGHTA, FQGNSA. This CDR3 has 14 amino acids. The CDR3 DNA sequence: TGTGCCAGCACGGGCGGAAGCTCCTACAATGAGCAGTACTTC. Protein sequence: CASTGGSSYNEQYF.

The gene calls are TRBV29-1 and TRBJ2-1; no firm D call. Germline loops: CDR1 SQVTM, CDR2 ANQGSEA. The CDR3 spans 12 residues. V was cut by 3 bases and J by 8 bases, with 11 bases left in between. In nucleotides, the CDR3 is TGCAGCGTTGACTTTAGGAAACATGAGCAGTTCTTC. It codes for CSVDFRKHEQFF.

Only a few counts were recorded for this clonotype. The V gene is TRBV28, the J gene TRBJ2-6, with D unclear. Germline CDR1 reads MDHEN; CDR2 reads SYDVKM. This CDR3 has 17 amino acids. V lost 2 bases to trimming and J lost 3 bases, with 14 bases between them. CDR3 sequence (DNA): TGTGCCAGCAGTTTACCAGTGATGGTGGGTGGGGCCAACGTCCTGACTTTC. This encodes CASSLPVMVGGANVLTF.

This chain links TRBV29-1 with TRBJ1-2; 10 bases agree with TRBD1. This CDR3 has 14 residues. Germline V gene data show CDR1 as SQVTM and CDR2 as ANQGSEA. With V trimmed by 7 bases and J by 1 base, 6 bases remained unmatched. The CDR3: CSAWTGGYNYGYTF. The CDR3 bases are TGCAGCGCATGGACAGGGGGATATAACTATGGCTACACCTTC.

With regard to this clonotype: The junction differs from germline at one of its ends, possibly a read error. The J gene is TRBJ1-2, the V gene TRBV5-1; D unclear. CDR3 length equals 13 residues. CDR1 SGHRS and CDR2 YFSETQ come from the germline V gene. CDR3 DNA sequence: TGCACCAGCAGCTTGTATAACAATTATGGCTACACCTTC. Its translation: CTSSLYNNYGYTF.

This clonotype was observed many times. The chain is built from TRBV7-2 and TRBJ2-5, with 7 bases lining up with TRBD1. CDR1 and CDR2 from the germline V gene are SGHTA and FQGNSA. With V trimmed by 6 bases and J by 4 bases, 5 bases remained unmatched. This CDR3 is 13 amino acids long. The CDR3 region has the DNA TGTGCCAGCAGACGGGACAGTGGAGAGACCCAGTACTTC. It codes for CASRRDSGETQYF.

V gene TRBV7-2 combines with J gene TRBJ1-3; maybe TRBD1 (6 bases). The CDR3 totals 16 residues. V lost 1 base, J lost 3 bases, and 13 bases lay in between. The germline V gene encodes CDR1 SGHTA and CDR2 FQGNSA. The CDR3 reads CASSLGGAQYGNTIYF. The DNA for the CDR3 is TGTGCCAGCAGCTTAGGGGGGGCGCAGTATGGAAACACCATATATTTT.

This clonotype was detected once. The rearrangement links TRBV5-1 to TRBJ2-1; tentatively, D is TRBD1 or TRBD2 (5 bases each). Trimming pared 0 bases from V and 6 bases from J, leaving 16 bases between. Germline CDR1 and CDR2: SGHRS and YFSETQ. This CDR3 is built from 16 residues. This chain's CDR3 is CASSLVSGLGVNEQFF. The CDR3 DNA sequence: TGCGCCAGCAGCTTGGTTTCAGGGCTGGGGGTCAATGAGCAGTTCTTC.

The sample holds a few counts of this clonotype. V is TRBV7-3 and J is TRBJ2-6; maybe TRBD1 (6 bases). The CDR3 has 17 amino acids. Trimming left V 5 bases short and J 2 bases short, with 16 bases between. Germline CDR1 and CDR2: SGHTA and FQGTGA. The chain's CDR3 is CASSTNRDGTGANVLTF. The CDR3 region has the DNA TGTGCCAGCAGCACGAACAGGGACGGAACTGGGGCCAACGTCCTGACTTTC.

This chain joins TRBV5-1 and TRBJ2-2; D may be TRBD1 (6 bases). The CDR3 is 15 residues long. Trimming shortened V by 4 bases and J by 7 bases, and 17 bases separated the two germline ends. Looked up from germline, CDR1 is SGHRS and CDR2 is YFSETQ. The CDR3 DNA reads TGCGCCAGCAGCCTAGATACAGGGTACGGCGGGGAGCTGTTTTTT. Translated: CASSLDTGYGGELFF. Based on the CDR3 plus reference TRBV5-1 and TRBJ2-2, the full variable domain is KAGVTQTPRYLIKTRGQQVTLSCSPISGHRSVSWYQQTPGQGLQFLFEYFSETQRNKGNFPGRFSGRQFSNSRSEMNVSTLELGDSALYLCASSLDTGYGGELFFGEGSRLTVL.

The chain links TRBV7-2 to TRBJ1-6; TRBD1 agrees at 7 bases. The CDR3 extends over 14 amino acids. The junction had 7 bases not matched to a gene; V was cut back by 5 bases and J by 9 bases. CDR1 is SGHTA, CDR2 FQGNSA, per germline. The DNA for the CDR3 is TGTGCCAGCAGCCCCGGGACAGTTTTTTCACCCCTCCACTTT. It yields the protein CASSPGTVFSPLHF.

The chain uses TRBV7-2 and TRBJ1-1, with D perhaps matching TRBD1 (5 bases). Trimming left V 1 base short and J 4 bases short, with 10 bases between. The CDR3 contains 14 residues. Per the germline V gene, CDR1 is SGHTA and CDR2 is FQGNSA. The CDR3 spells CASSLGGGFTEAFF. The DNA of the CDR3 is TGTGCCAGCAGCTTAGGGGGGGGGTTCACTGAAGCTTTCTTT.

The V call is TRBV20-1, the J call TRBJ2-1; D remains unclear. Trimming took 0 bases from V and 2 from J, leaving 8 bases between them. The CDR3 totals 14 residues. Germline V gives CDR1 DFQATT, CDR2 SNEGSKA (reference sequence). CDR3 residues: CSARDSSPYNEQFF. CDR3 nucleotide sequence: TGCAGTGCTAGAGATAGTTCCCCCTACAATGAGCAGTTCTTC.

The rearrangement joins TRBV7-2 to TRBJ2-1; possible D gene TRBD2, 6 bases. Trimming stripped 2 bases from V and 2 bases from J, with 13 bases between. Germline CDR1 SGHTA, CDR2 FQGNSA. This CDR3 is 16 amino acids long. The CDR3 here is CASSLSHGSAYNEQFF. Written as DNA, the CDR3 is TGTGCCAGCAGCTTATCACACGGGAGCGCCTACAATGAGCAGTTCTTC.

On this clonotype itself: Here the CDR3 omits its conserved ending phenylalanine or tryptophan, so a read error is the likely source. The chain links TRBV14 to TRBJ2-6; D ambiguous. Germline V gene lookup returns CDR1 SGHDN and CDR2 FVKESK. This CDR3 comprises 16 residues. The V and J ends lost 5 bases and 6 bases respectively, with 17 bases between them. The CDR3 loop reads CASSARSLTVANVLTV. The CDR3 nucleotides are TGTGCCAGCAGCGCCCGATCCCTAACCGTGGCCAACGTCCTGACTGTC.

Details on this clonotype: At one boundary the junction diverges from the germline segment, which might be a read error. The rearrangement joins TRBV12-3 or TRBV12-4 to TRBJ2-3; D gene uncertain. The CDR3 has 14 amino acids. The CDR3 DNA reads TGTGCCAGCAGACCCCTCAGGAGCACAGATGCGCAGTATTTT. This translates into CASRPLRSTDAQYF.

The chain employs TRBV12-3 or TRBV12-4 and TRBJ2-7; TRBD1 aligns across 10 bases. The V gene end was trimmed by 3 bases and the J gene end by 0 bases; junction bases not matched to a gene: 17. The CDR3 spans 20 residues. CDR3 bases: TGTGCCAGCAGTTTGGGTAGACAGGGGGCATCAAACAGAGTCTCCTACGAGCAGTACTTC. Encoded protein: CASSLGRQGASNRVSYEQYF.

V gene TRBV6-1 combines with J gene TRBJ2-4, with D perhaps TRBD1 or TRBD2 (5 bases each). Looked up from germline, CDR1 is MNHNS and CDR2 is SASEGT. This CDR3 is 12 amino acids long. V was trimmed by 6 bases and J by 8 bases, leaving 11 bases between them. CDR3: CASRRDGDIQYF. DNA of the CDR3: TGTGCCAGCAGAAGGGACGGGGACATTCAGTACTTC.